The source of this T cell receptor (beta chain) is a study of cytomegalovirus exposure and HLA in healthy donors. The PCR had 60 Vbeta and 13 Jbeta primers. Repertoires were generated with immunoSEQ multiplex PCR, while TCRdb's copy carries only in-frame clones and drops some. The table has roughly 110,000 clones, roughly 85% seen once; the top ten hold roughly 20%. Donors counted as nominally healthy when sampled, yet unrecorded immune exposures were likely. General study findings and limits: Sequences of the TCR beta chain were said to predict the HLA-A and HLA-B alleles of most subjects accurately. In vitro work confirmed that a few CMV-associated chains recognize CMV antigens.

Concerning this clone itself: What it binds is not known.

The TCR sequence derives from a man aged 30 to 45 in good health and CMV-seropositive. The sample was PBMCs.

This chain's CDR3 is CASSVKLAREYNEQFF. The CDR3 DNA is TGTGCCAGCAGCGTTAAACTAGCGAGAGAATATAATGAGCAGTTCTTC. V and J are TRBV9 and TRBJ2-1, with TRBD2 matching over 7 bases. With V trimmed by 2 bases and J by 7 bases, 12 bases remained unmatched. Germline values: CDR1 SGDLS, CDR2 YYNGEE. The length of the CDR3 is 16 residues.